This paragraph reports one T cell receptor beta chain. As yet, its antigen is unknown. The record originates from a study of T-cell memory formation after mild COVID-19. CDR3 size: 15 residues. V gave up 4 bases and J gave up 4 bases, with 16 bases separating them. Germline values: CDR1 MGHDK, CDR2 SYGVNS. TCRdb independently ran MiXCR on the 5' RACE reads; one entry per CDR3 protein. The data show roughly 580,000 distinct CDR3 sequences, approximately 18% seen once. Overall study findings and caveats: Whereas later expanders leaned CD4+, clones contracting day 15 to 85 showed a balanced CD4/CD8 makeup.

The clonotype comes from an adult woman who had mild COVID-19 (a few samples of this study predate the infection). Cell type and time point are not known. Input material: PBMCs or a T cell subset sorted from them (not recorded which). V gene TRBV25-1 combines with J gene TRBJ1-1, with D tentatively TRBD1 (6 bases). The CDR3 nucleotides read TGTGCCAGCAGTGGCCGGACAGTTGGTACCACTGAAGCTTTCTTT. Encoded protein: CASSGRTVGTTEAFF.